Listed here are 30 T cell receptor beta chains from one sample, sequenced in a study of shared T cell receptors in the human thymus. Here immunoSEQ multiplex PCR was the method, and the copy in TCRdb shows in-frame clones only, minus some. The sample consists of 720,000 or so clones, over 75% of them appearing once. The sample was also reused in another study, on human thymus T cells.

The sample consisted of thymocytes. All receptors derive from a girl under three years old with a congenital heart defect.

V is TRBV6-1 and J is TRBJ2-1; D call uncertain. The CDR3 contains 11 residues. Germline V gene sequence: CDR1 MNHNS, CDR2 SASEGT. The V gene lost 4 bases and the J gene lost 8 bases, with 6 bases spanning the gap. The CDR3 nucleotides read TGTGCCAGCAGTGTTCGGTATGAGCAGTTCTTC. Residues: CASSVRYEQFF.

The chain uses TRBV5-1 and TRBJ1-2; 8 nucleotides match TRBD1. After removal of 4 bases from V and 0 bases from J, the junction contained 8 bases not matched to a gene. Germline-derived CDR1 and CDR2 are SGHRS and YFSETQ. The CDR3 sequence is 16 residues long. As DNA, the CDR3 is TGCGCCAGCAGCGGCCGGGACAGGCTTTCTAACTATGGCTACACCTTC. Translation: CASSGRDRLSNYGYTF.

The V and J genes are TRBV30 and TRBJ1-5; 10 bases are a match to TRBD1. There are 19 residues in the CDR3. Looked up from germline, CDR1 is GTSNPN and CDR2 is SVGIG (reference sequence). V was pared by 0 bases and J by 5 bases, with 16 bases of the junction left unmatched. CDR3: CAWSVLGGTGAPSDQPQHF. CDR3 bases: TGTGCCTGGAGTGTACTAGGGGGGACAGGGGCCCCCTCAGATCAGCCCCAGCATTTT.

In nucleotides, the CDR3 is TGTGCCAGCAGGACCAACGGGACTTATGATGAGCAGTTCTTC. It is translated as CASRTNGTYDEQFF. The chain joins TRBV6-1 to TRBJ2-1; maybe TRBD2 (6 bases). The germline CDR1 and CDR2 sequences are MNHNS and SASEGT. This CDR3 has 14 amino acids. The V and J ends lost 6 bases and 8 bases respectively, with 17 bases between them.

The chain carries TRBV19 and TRBJ2-7; D might be TRBD1 (5 bases). The CDR3 has 13 amino acids. The V gene's germline CDR1 is LNHDA and CDR2 SQIVND (reference sequence). Trimming pared 3 bases from V and 5 bases from J, leaving 11 bases between. The CDR3 region is CASSIKGSHEQYF. As DNA, the CDR3 is TGTGCCAGTAGTATTAAGGGGTCGCACGAGCAGTACTTC. The entire variable domain, with the rest obtained from reference TRBV19 and TRBJ2-7, is as follows: DGGITQSPKYLFRKEGQNVTLSCEQNLNHDAMYWYRQDPGQGLRLIYYSQIVNDFQKGDIAEGYSVSREKKESFPLTVTSAQKNPTAFYLCASSIKGSHEQYFGPGTRLTVT.

The chain uses TRBV11-2 and TRBJ2-7; the match to TRBD2 covers 10 bases. Germline CDR1 SGHAT, CDR2 FQNNGV. The CDR3 spans 19 residues. Trimming at V came to 4 bases and at J to 0 bases, leaving 15 bases not matched to a gene. The CDR3 DNA reads as TGTGCCAGCAGCTACGAACTAGCGGGGAGACCTCATAACTCCTACGAGCAGTACTTC. Translating it yields CASSYELAGRPHNSYEQYF.

The rearrangement uses TRBV6-1 and TRBJ1-2; 7 bases match TRBD1. The CDR3 covers 14 residues. The V segment lost 7 bases and the J segment 2 bases; nucleotides outside the gene matches: 7. The germline CDR1 and CDR2 sequences are MNHNS and SASEGT. CDR3 DNA sequence: TGTGCCAGCACCACCCGACAGGGAAACTATGGCTACACCTTC. It codes for CASTTRQGNYGYTF.

This sequence joins TRBV5-4 and TRBJ2-7, with 11 bases aligning to TRBD2. There are 16 residues in the CDR3. Germline V gene lookup returns CDR1 SGHNT and CDR2 YYREEE (reference sequence). V lost 4 bases and J lost 2; bases outside the gene matches: 8. The CDR3 bases are TGTGCCAGCAGCGGGTCTAGCGGGGGGCCCCCCTACGAGCAGTACTTC. Its protein is CASSGSSGGPPYEQYF.

V gene TRBV15 combines with J gene TRBJ1-6; TRBD1 agrees at 8 bases. Unmatched junction bases numbered 8, after V lost 0 bases and J lost 7 bases. CDR3 length equals 17 residues. CDR1 is LNHNV, CDR2 YYDKDF, per germline (reference sequence). CDR3 loop: CATSREGQVLQNSPLHF. For the CDR3, the DNA is TGTGCCACCAGCAGAGAGGGACAGGTTCTACAGAATTCACCCCTCCACTTT.

The V call is TRBV11-1, the J call TRBJ2-1, with D maybe TRBD1 (6 bases). Germline CDR1 is SGHAT and CDR2 is FQDESV (reference sequence). V was pared by 3 bases and J by 7 bases, with 16 bases between. CDR3 length equals 15 residues. The CDR3 region is CASSFNRALRNEQFF. DNA for the CDR3: TGTGCCAGCAGCTTTAACAGGGCCCTCAGGAATGAGCAGTTCTTC.

The CDR3: CASSLITGLRNTIYF. The CDR3 nucleotides read TGTGCCAGCAGTCTGATCACAGGGTTGAGAAACACCATATATTTT. The V call is TRBV28, the J call TRBJ1-3, with D perhaps TRBD1 (6 bases). With 5 bases removed from V and 5 bases from J, the gap between germline ends came to 16 bases. Germline V gene sequence: CDR1 MDHEN, CDR2 SYDVKM. This CDR3 has 15 amino acids.

A note on this clone: A read error may account for a junction end that differs from germline. J is TRBJ1-2 and V is TRBV5-6; perhaps TRBD1 as D (5 bases). Per the germline V gene, CDR1 is SGHDT and CDR2 is YYEEEE. CDR3 size: 14 residues. CDR3 protein: CASSSGLRDYGYTF. The CDR3 DNA reads as TGTGCCAGCAGCTCGGGGTTAAGGGACTACGGCTACACCTTC.

This chain links TRBV4-3 with TRBJ2-3; 7 nucleotides match TRBD2. Germline V gives CDR1 LGHNA, CDR2 YSLEER. The V and J ends lost 1 base and 0 bases, in that order; junction bases with no gene match: 7. The CDR3 contains 17 residues. The CDR3 spells CASSQVRAGFSTDTQYF. CDR3 in DNA: TGCGCCAGCAGCCAAGTTCGAGCGGGGTTTAGCACAGATACGCAGTATTTT.

The rearrangement joins TRBV23-1 to TRBJ2-7; perhaps TRBD2 as D (5 bases). TRBV23-1 is given ORF status, its function remaining uncertain. With 3 bases removed from V and 0 bases from J, the gap between germline ends came to 12 bases. The CDR3 totals 15 residues. The CDR3 bases are TGCGCCAGCAGTCATCAAAGGACTTCCTCCTACGAGCAGTACTTC. Protein: CASSHQRTSSYEQYF.

The gene calls are TRBV7-6 and TRBJ2-7, with D hard to call. This CDR3 region has 12 residues. Trimming left V 1 base short and J 4 bases short, with 5 bases between. Germline CDR1 is SGHVS and CDR2 is FNYEAQ. The CDR3 region is CASSLVGYEQYF. Here the CDR3 DNA reads TGTGCCAGCAGCTTAGTCGGGTACGAGCAGTACTTC. Filled out from reference TRBV7-6 and TRBJ2-7, the complete variable domain reads GAGVSQSPRYKVTKRGQDVALRCDPISGHVSLYWYRQALGQGPEFLTYFNYEAQQDKSGLPNDRFSAERPEGSISTLTIQRTEQRDSAMYRCASSLVGYEQYFGPGTRLTVT.

The rearrangement joins TRBV27 to TRBJ2-7, with D perhaps TRBD1 (6 bases). This CDR3 comprises 13 residues. V was clipped by 3 bases and J by 5 bases, with 11 bases between them. Germline CDR1 and CDR2: MNHEY and SMNVEV (reference sequence). The CDR3 bases are TGTGCCAGCAGTTTCTACAGGGACCACGAGCAGTACTTC. Its translation is CASSFYRDHEQYF.

This chain connects TRBV5-1 to TRBJ2-7; 12 positions match TRBD2. J gave up 2 bases and V 3 bases, and 12 bases lay outside the gene matches. The CDR3 length is 18 residues. The V gene's germline CDR1 is SGHRS and CDR2 YFSETQ. In DNA, the CDR3 is TGCGCCAGCAGCTCGTCCCGACTAGCGGGGGAGGACACCTACGAGCAGTACTTC. Protein: CASSSSRLAGEDTYEQYF.

This chain joins TRBV2 and TRBJ2-1; TRBD1 agrees at 8 bases. Germline assignment: CDR1 SNHLY and CDR2 FYNNEI. V trimming: 10 bases; J trimming: 7 bases; junction bases outside the gene matches: 15. The CDR3 length is 15 residues. CDR3 region: CANIERQGATNEQFF. The CDR3 coding sequence is TGTGCCAATATTGAACGGCAGGGGGCTACGAATGAGCAGTTCTTC.

J is TRBJ1-6 and V is TRBV5-1; no definite D call. This CDR3 is built from 15 residues. V was clipped by 2 bases and J by 7 bases, with 13 bases between them. Germline-derived CDR1 and CDR2 are SGHRS and YFSETQ. The CDR3 reads CASSLSQVQNSPLHF. The CDR3 DNA follows: TGCGCCAGCAGCTTATCACAAGTTCAGAATTCACCCCTCCACTTT.

V is TRBV7-2 and J is TRBJ1-1, with 8 bases identical to TRBD1. The CDR3 covers 15 residues. V shed 5 bases, J shed 1 base, and the junction held 6 bases outside the gene matches. Per the germline V gene, CDR1 is SGHTA and CDR2 is FQGNSA. The CDR3 sequence is CASSAETGANTEAFF. The CDR3 DNA reads as TGTGCCAGCAGCGCAGAGACAGGGGCGAACACTGAAGCTTTCTTT.

This clone has more than one count but fewer than ten. The chain carries TRBV5-1 and TRBJ1-2; TRBD1 agrees at 7 bases. The germline gives CDR1 SGHRS, CDR2 YFSETQ. V was clipped by 7 bases and J by 0 bases; unmatched bases: 9. The CDR3 loop spans 15 amino acids. The CDR3 sequence is CASRGTVLTNYGYTF. CDR3 nucleotide sequence: TGCGCCAGCCGAGGGACAGTTCTAACTAACTATGGCTACACCTTC.

V is TRBV5-6 and J is TRBJ2-6; maybe TRBD1 (5 bases). Germline assignment: CDR1 SGHDT and CDR2 YYEEEE. Between the trimmed V and J ends, which lost 0 bases and 4 bases, there was a span of 14 bases. The CDR3 contains 17 residues. The chain's CDR3 is CASSLARQGQGANVLTF. As DNA, the CDR3 is TGTGCCAGCAGCTTGGCCCGGCAGGGTCAGGGGGCCAACGTCCTGACTTTC.

This chain joins TRBV5-6 and TRBJ1-2, with 11 bases aligning to TRBD1. The CDR3 is 13 amino acids. Trimming at V came to 4 bases and at J to 8 bases, leaving 4 bases not matched to a gene. Germline V gene lookup returns CDR1 SGHDT and CDR2 YYEEEE. For the CDR3, the DNA is TGTGCCAGCAGCGGACAGGGGGCCGAAGGCTACACCTTC. Protein sequence: CASSGQGAEGYTF.

The CDR3 DNA follows: TGTGCCAGCAGTGATCGAGATAGGGGTGGCGGGGGGGATTCACCCCTCCACTTT. It is translated as CASSDRDRGGGGDSPLHF. The V and J genes are TRBV2 and TRBJ1-6, with a tentative D call TRBD1 (5 bases). In germline, CDR1 is SNHLY, CDR2 FYNNEI. The V end lost 3 bases, the J end lost 8 bases, and 23 bases lay between the germline ends. The CDR3 sequence is 18 residues long.

The chain couples TRBV7-8 to TRBJ2-1; TRBD2 might be the D (6 bases). Trimming cost V 3 bases and J 4 bases, with 10 bases left between them. Germline lookup yields CDR1 SGHVS and CDR2 FQNEAQ. The CDR3 is 14 residues long. CDR3 amino acids: CASSLGGRYNEQFF. As DNA, the CDR3 is TGTGCCAGCAGCTTGGGGGGTCGGTACAATGAGCAGTTCTTC.

The V call is TRBV5-8, the J call TRBJ2-5, with a weak D call TRBD1 (6 bases). The germline gives CDR1 SGHTS, CDR2 YDEGEE. Trimming left V 0 bases short and J 5 bases short, with 14 bases between. CDR3 length: 15 residues. This chain's CDR3 is CASSLVPGARETQYF. The CDR3 DNA reads as TGTGCCAGCAGCTTGGTCCCAGGGGCGAGGGAGACCCAGTACTTC.

The chain uses TRBV7-9 and TRBJ1-1; the D gene is possibly TRBD1 (5 bases). The germline CDR1 and CDR2 sequences are SEHNR and FQNEAQ (reference sequence). This CDR3 is 12 amino acids long. V gave up 1 base and J gave up 10 bases, with 10 bases separating them. The CDR3 DNA sequence: TGTGCCAGCAGCTTAGTACAGGCTGGAGCTTTCTTT. As protein: CASSLVQAGAFF.

This clone was counted a single time. The chain combines TRBV7-3 with TRBJ1-1; 7 bases are a match to TRBD1. The CDR3 is 15 amino acids. V shed 4 bases, J shed 4 bases, and the junction held 9 bases outside the gene matches. Germline CDR1 and CDR2: SGHTA and FQGTGA. The CDR3 nucleotides read TGTGCCAGCAGCTCCCGGACAGGCCGAAGCACTGAAGCTTTCTTT. This gives the protein CASSSRTGRSTEAFF.

V gene TRBV5-6 combines with J gene TRBJ1-4, with D tentatively TRBD1 (5 bases). V lost 4 bases and J 4 bases, leaving 14 bases between the germline ends. The CDR3 runs to 15 residues. Germline-derived CDR1 and CDR2 are SGHDT and YYEEEE. Written as DNA, the CDR3 is TGTGCCAGCAGCCCGGCAGGGCCCTATAATGAAAAACTGTTTTTT. Its protein is CASSPAGPYNEKLFF.

Of note for this clone: The junction does not match germline at one end; this may be a read error. The J gene is TRBJ2-2, the V gene TRBV7-6; D gene uncertain. The CDR3 length is 16 residues. Germline-derived CDR1 and CDR2 are SGHVS and FNYEAQ. The CDR3 sequence is CASSLGPSLNSGELFF. CDR3 in DNA: TGTGCCAGCAGCTTAGGCCCTAGTCTGAACTCCGGGGAGCTGTTTTTT.